The rows below give T cell receptor beta chains drawn from one sample of a study of OX40 agonist ivuxolimab in advanced cancers. Assay used: immunoSEQ multiplex PCR; TCRdb lists only in-frame clones, some missing. The sample gives some 80,000 clones, around 86% of which show up once; approximately 0.3% is in the top ten. The source material was CD4+ or CD8+ T cells sorted from blood, sampled in a trial of the OX40 agonist ivuxolimab. The receptors were sampled from an adult with an advanced solid tumor such as melanoma, head and neck, liver or kidney cancer. Both conserved end residues are part of each CDR3. D genes are given only for firm matches. Clone size appears in some rows only: once, few, many, or a class for an expanded clone.

J | V | size | D | CDR3 | DNA
TRBJ2-1 | TRBV2 | - | - | CASTHPGLPKFNEQFF | TGTGCCAGCACCCACCCGGGACTCCCCAAGTTCAATGAGCAGTTCTTC
TRBJ1-5 | TRBV7-2 | few | - | CASSLGGPQPQHF | TGTGCCAGCAGCTTAGGGGGTCCTCAGCCCCAGCATTTT
TRBJ2-1 | TRBV30 | - | - | CAWSVATPYNEQFF | TGTGCCTGGAGTGTAGCGACACCTTACAATGAGCAGTTCTTC
TRBJ2-1 | TRBV18 | few | - | CASSPDYSYNEQFF | TGTGCCAGCTCACCAGACTACTCCTACAATGAGCAGTTCTTC
TRBJ2-5 | TRBV7-6 | - | - | CASSLDILQETQYF | TGTGCCAGCAGCTTGGACATTCTGCAAGAGACCCAGTACTTC
TRBJ2-3 | TRBV15 | - | - | CATRPWGTDTQYF | TGTGCCACCAGACCATGGGGCACAGATACGCAGTATTTT
TRBJ2-6 | TRBV13 | once | - | CASSSYSGANVLTF | TGTGCCAGCAGCTCCTACTCTGGGGCCAACGTCCTGACTTTC
TRBJ2-3 | TRBV6-4 | - | - | CASSRDFRTDTQYF | TGTGCCAGCTCCCGGGACTTTCGCACAGATACGCAGTATTTT
TRBJ1-2 | TRBV6-6 | - | TRBD1 | CASRRTGAGYTF | TGTGCCAGCAGACGGACAGGGGCCGGCTACACCTTC
TRBJ2-7 | TRBV25-1 | - | TRBD1 | CASIPTGTAYEQYF | TGTGCCAGCATCCCTACCGGGACAGCCTACGAGCAGTACTTC
TRBJ1-2 | TRBV10-3 | - | - | CAISELSYTNYGYTF | TGTGCCATCAGTGAGTTGAGTTATACTAACTATGGCTACACCTTC
TRBJ2-1 | TRBV6-4 | - | TRBD1 | CASSEGQQGYYEQFF | TGTGCCAGCAGCGAGGGACAGCAAGGTTATTATGAGCAGTTCTTC
TRBJ1-2 | TRBV5-4 | - | - | CASSIGTDYGYTF | TGTGCCAGCAGTATCGGGACGGATTATGGCTACACCTTC
TRBJ2-2 | TRBV5-1 | - | - | CASSRRGIGTGELFF | TGCGCCAGCAGCAGGAGGGGCATTGGGACCGGGGAGCTGTTTTTT
TRBJ1-5 | TRBV19 | few | TRBD1 | CATGQFNQPQHF | TGTGCCACGGGACAGTTCAATCAGCCCCAGCATTTT
TRBJ2-5 | TRBV28 | - | TRBD2 | CASSFPSSSGGKETQYF | TGTGCCAGCAGTTTTCCCTCTAGTAGCGGGGGCAAAGAGACCCAGTACTTC
TRBJ2-2 | TRBV6-5 | - | TRBD1 | CASISQGRGELFF | TGTGCCAGCATCTCACAGGGGCGCGGGGAGCTGTTTTTT
TRBJ2-6 | TRBV19 | - | TRBD1 | CASSSHRGSGANVLTF | TGTGCCAGTAGTAGCCACAGGGGCTCTGGGGCCAACGTCCTGACTTTC
TRBJ2-2 | TRBV27 | once | TRBD2 | CASSSPQLAGGPHGELFF | TGTGCCAGCAGCTCCCCACAACTAGCGGGAGGCCCCCACGGGGAGCTGTTTTTT
TRBJ2-4 | TRBV7-2 | once | TRBD2 | CASSSGGLAGGQNIQYF | TGTGCCAGCAGCTCTGGAGGACTAGCGGGAGGACAAAACATTCAGTACTTC
TRBJ1-2 | TRBV5-1 | - | TRBD1 | CASSLTGVNYGYTF | TGCGCCAGCAGCTTGACAGGGGTGAACTATGGCTACACCTTC
TRBJ1-5 | TRBV10-3 | - | - | CAISESKSEGQPQHF | TGTGCCATCAGTGAGTCTAAATCCGAGGGCCAGCCCCAGCATTTT
TRBJ1-2 | TRBV7-6 | - | TRBD1 | CASSPFEGQGVYGYTF | TGTGCCAGCAGCCCCTTTGAAGGACAGGGTGTCTATGGCTACACCTTC
TRBJ2-7 | TRBV7-2 | - | - | CASSLQGRGSYEQYF | TGTGCCAGCAGCCTACAGGGGAGGGGTAGCTACGAGCAGTACTTC
TRBJ2-2 | TRBV5-1 | - | - | CASSPNFGELFF | TGCGCCAGCAGCCCAAACTTTGGGGAGCTGTTTTTT